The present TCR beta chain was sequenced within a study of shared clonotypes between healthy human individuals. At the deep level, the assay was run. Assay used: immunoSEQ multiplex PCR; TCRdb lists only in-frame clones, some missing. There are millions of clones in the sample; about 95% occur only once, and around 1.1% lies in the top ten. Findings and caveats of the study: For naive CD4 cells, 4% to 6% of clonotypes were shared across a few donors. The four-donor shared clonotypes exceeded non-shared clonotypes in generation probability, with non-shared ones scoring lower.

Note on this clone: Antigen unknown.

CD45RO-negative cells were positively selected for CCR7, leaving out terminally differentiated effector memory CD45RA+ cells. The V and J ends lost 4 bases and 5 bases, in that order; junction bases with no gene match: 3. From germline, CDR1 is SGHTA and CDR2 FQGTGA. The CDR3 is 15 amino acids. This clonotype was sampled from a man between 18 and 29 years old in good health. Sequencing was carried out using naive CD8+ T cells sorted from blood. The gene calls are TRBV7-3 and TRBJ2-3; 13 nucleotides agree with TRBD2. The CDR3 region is CASSSTSGGLDTQYF. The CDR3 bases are TGTGCCAGCAGCTCGACTAGCGGGGGGTTAGATACGCAGTATTTT.